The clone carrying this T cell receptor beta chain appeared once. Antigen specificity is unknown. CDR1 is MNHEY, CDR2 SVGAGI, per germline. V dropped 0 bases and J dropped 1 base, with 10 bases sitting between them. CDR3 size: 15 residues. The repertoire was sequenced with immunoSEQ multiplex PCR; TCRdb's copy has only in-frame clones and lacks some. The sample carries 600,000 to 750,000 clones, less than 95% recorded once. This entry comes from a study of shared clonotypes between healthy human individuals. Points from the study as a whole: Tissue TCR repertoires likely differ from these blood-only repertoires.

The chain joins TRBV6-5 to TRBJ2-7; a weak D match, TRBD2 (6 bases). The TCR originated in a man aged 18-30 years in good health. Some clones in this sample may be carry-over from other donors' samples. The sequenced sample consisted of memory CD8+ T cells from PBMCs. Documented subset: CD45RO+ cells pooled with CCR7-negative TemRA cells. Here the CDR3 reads CASSYSGEVSYEQYF. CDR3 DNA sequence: TGTGCCAGCAGTTACTCGGGGGAGGTGTCCTACGAGCAGTACTTC.